This T cell receptor (beta chain) derives from a study of cytomegalovirus exposure and HLA in healthy donors. This clone has only one observation. The CDR3 loop spans 16 amino acids. V trimming: 9 bases; J trimming: 1 base; junction bases outside the gene matches: 9. In germline, CDR1 is WNHNN, CDR2 SYGVQD (reference sequence). The PCR had 60 Vbeta and 13 Jbeta primers. TCRdb keeps only in-frame clones here, not all; method: immunoSEQ multiplex PCR. The sample holds 110,000 or so clones, approximately 80% seen once. Sample: PBMCs. The TCR was taken from a man between 35 and 55 years old in good health and CMV-seropositive. This sequence joins TRBV10-1 and TRBJ2-7; 13 nucleotides match TRBD2. The CDR3 DNA reads as TGCGCCAGTGGACTAGCGGGGGAGTTTACATCCTACGAGCAGTACTTC. This sequence encodes CASGLAGEFTSYEQYF.